Each of the 24 T cell receptor beta chains below was sequenced from the same sample in a study of blood T cells in healthy people across ages. Through a sample-barcoded 5' primer and a J-beta primer mix, a second PCR was run for about 7 to 12 cycles. Via MiXCR, TCRdb re-called the 5' RACE reads, giving one row per CDR3 protein. The table lists 850,000 to 1,000,000 distinct CDR3 sequences, roughly 51% of them singletons. Sequenced sample: blood. The receptors were gathered from a woman in her fifties or sixties in good health.

CDR3 nucleotide sequence: TGTGCCAGCAGCTTAGGGTACGGATTGAACACAGATACGCAGTATTTT. Protein product: CASSLGYGLNTDTQYF. The chain recombines TRBV7-8 with TRBJ2-3; D is undetermined. V lost 1 base, J lost 2 bases, and 13 bases lay in between. Germline V lookup: CDR1 SGHVS, CDR2 FQNEAQ. The CDR3 is made up of 16 amino acids.

The genes are TRBV11-2 and TRBJ2-3; D uncertain. This CDR3 comprises 15 residues. Trimming took off 2 bases at V and 2 bases at J, with 11 bases between the two ends. The germline CDR1 and CDR2 sequences are SGHAT and FQNNGV. The CDR3 sequence is CASSLIVSLTDTQYF. CDR3 nucleotides: TGTGCCAGCAGCTTAATCGTCTCGCTCACAGATACGCAGTATTTT.

A few counts support this clonotype. The chain has TRBV7-2 and TRBJ2-3; 10 bases agree with TRBD2. CDR1 and CDR2 (germline): SGHTA, FQGNSA. V dropped 8 bases and J dropped 2; count of bases not matched to a gene: 10. CDR3 length: 16 amino acids. The CDR3: CASSSNSGRATDTQYF. The CDR3 coding sequence is TGTGCCAGCTCTTCGAACAGCGGGAGGGCCACAGATACGCAGTATTTT.

The CDR3 nucleotides read TGTGCCACTAACCAACAGGGTTCCACCGGGGAGCTGTTTTTT. This sequence encodes CATNQQGSTGELFF. The V and J genes are TRBV10-3 and TRBJ2-2, with a possible D match to TRBD1 (6 bases). There are 14 residues in the CDR3. The V gene's germline CDR1 is ENHRY and CDR2 SYGVKD. The V end lost 10 bases, the J end lost 4 bases, and 16 bases lay between the germline ends.

This rearrangement joins TRBV20-1 to TRBJ2-7; D is uncertain. The germline CDR1 and CDR2 sequences are DFQATT and SNEGSKA (reference sequence). Trimming left V 4 bases short and J 0 bases short, with 13 bases between. This CDR3 region has 14 residues. The CDR3 region is CSATIPMSSYEQYF. CDR3 DNA: TGCAGTGCTACAATCCCTATGAGCTCCTACGAGCAGTACTTC.

This chain's CDR3 is CASSSPMGAGTTGLAGEQYF. The CDR3 nucleotides are TGTGCCAGCAGTTCGCCAATGGGGGCAGGCACGACTGGACTAGCTGGCGAGCAGTACTTC. This rearrangement joins TRBV28 to TRBJ2-7; the match to TRBD2 covers 8 bases. Germline-derived CDR1 and CDR2 are MDHEN and SYDVKM. The CDR3 runs to 20 residues. Unmatched junction bases numbered 26, after V lost 4 bases and J lost 6 bases.

Notes on this clonotype: One end of the junction does not line up with germline, which may come from a read error. The gene calls are TRBV24-1 and TRBJ2-1; D is undetermined. Germline CDR1 and CDR2: KGHDR and SFDVKD. The CDR3 sequence is 15 residues long. In nucleotides, the CDR3 is TGTGCCACCAGTGTTGCCCTCGGGTCCTGCAATGAGCAGTTCTTC. This encodes CATSVALGSCNEQFF.

This chain uses TRBV30 with TRBJ2-1; the D gene is possibly TRBD2 (6 bases). V was clipped by 4 bases and J by 8 bases, with 12 bases between them. CDR1 and CDR2 (germline): GTSNPN, SVGIG (reference sequence). The CDR3 contains 12 residues. This CDR3 reads CAWTYRGYEQFF. CDR3 DNA: TGTGCCTGGACCTATCGGGGGTATGAGCAGTTCTTC.

This clonotype was seen just once. This chain links TRBV15 with TRBJ2-7, with D maybe TRBD2 (6 bases). Germline V gene sequence: CDR1 LNHNV, CDR2 YYDKDF (reference sequence). CDR3 size: 16 residues. With 0 bases removed from V and 7 bases from J, the gap between germline ends came to 19 bases. The CDR3 region has the DNA TGTGCCACCAGCAGAGATCGAGGCGGGATCTACAATGAGCAGTACTTC. As protein: CATSRDRGGIYNEQYF.

The V and J genes are TRBV5-6 and TRBJ1-2; no firm D call. The germline V gene has CDR1 SGHDT and CDR2 YYEEEE. With 4 bases removed from V and 7 bases from J, the gap between germline ends came to 11 bases. The CDR3 totals 12 residues. The CDR3 loop reads CASSPGIIGYTF. The CDR3 nucleotides are TGTGCCAGCAGCCCCGGGATCATTGGCTACACCTTC.

The chain carries TRBV6-2 or TRBV6-3 and TRBJ1-2; 9 bases align to TRBD1. The ends lost 6 bases at V and 3 bases at J; junction bases unmatched: 8. CDR3 length equals 15 residues. The V gene's germline CDR1 is MNHEY and CDR2 SVGEGT. CDR3 nucleotides: TGTGCCAGCAGGTACACAGGGGGCATCTACTATGGCTACACCTTC. This sequence encodes CASRYTGGIYYGYTF.

In this sample, this clonotype turned up many times. The chain combines TRBV4-1 with TRBJ2-3; no firm D call. The germline CDR1 and CDR2 sequences are MGHRA and YSYEKL. Trimming took off 0 bases at V and 0 bases at J, with 7 bases between the two ends. The CDR3 spans 15 residues. For the CDR3, the DNA is TGCGCCAGCAGCCAAGATCTTACTAGCACAGATACGCAGTATTTT. Translating gives CASSQDLTSTDTQYF.

V usage is TRBV7-8 and J usage is TRBJ2-3; TRBD2 might be the D (5 bases). Trimming shortened V by 2 bases and J by 0 bases, and 15 bases separated the two germline ends. The CDR3 runs to 17 residues. Germline CDR1 is SGHVS and CDR2 is FQNEAQ. CDR3 sequence reads: CASSLLPGLASTDTQYF. CDR3 nucleotides: TGTGCCAGCAGCTTATTACCGGGTCTAGCTAGCACAGATACGCAGTATTTT.

The chain has TRBV5-1 and TRBJ2-5; D remains unclear. V was clipped by 0 bases and J by 5 bases, with 17 bases between them. The CDR3 has 16 amino acids. Germline V lookup: CDR1 SGHRS, CDR2 YFSETQ. The CDR3, as DNA: TGCGCCAGCAGCTTGGCCAGGATGGGGTCGGAGGAGACCCAGTACTTC. The encoded protein is CASSLARMGSEETQYF.

The rearrangement joins TRBV29-1 to TRBJ2-3; 7 nucleotides agree with TRBD2. The CDR3 loop spans 13 amino acids. From germline, CDR1 is SQVTM and CDR2 ANQGSEA. V trimming: 4 bases; J trimming: 2 bases; junction bases outside the gene matches: 3. CDR3 residues: CSVGTSPTDTQYF. CDR3 bases: TGCAGCGTTGGGACTAGTCCCACAGATACGCAGTATTTT.

The V call is TRBV18, the J call TRBJ2-7; either TRBD1 or TRBD2 may fit D (5 bases each). Germline loops: CDR1 KGHSH, CDR2 LQKENI. This CDR3 is built from 13 residues. The germline V and J ends were trimmed by 6 bases and 1 base, with 10 bases remaining between them. This CDR3 reads CASSRDGSYEQYF. CDR3 nucleotides: TGTGCCAGCTCCCGGGACGGTTCCTACGAGCAGTACTTC.

V and J are TRBV3-1 and TRBJ2-7; TRBD2 matches 10 bases. This CDR3 has 17 amino acids. The V segment lost 0 bases and the J segment 0 bases; nucleotides outside the gene matches: 5. Germline loops: CDR1 LGHDT, CDR2 YNNKEL (reference sequence). The CDR3 is CASSQDWTSGFSYEQYF. Here the CDR3 DNA reads TGTGCCAGCAGCCAAGATTGGACTAGCGGCTTCTCCTACGAGCAGTACTTC.

The V call is TRBV20-1, the J call TRBJ2-7, with D perhaps given as TRBD1 or TRBD2 (5 bases each). The V and J ends lost 1 base and 2 bases respectively, with 9 bases between them. CDR1 is DFQATT and CDR2 is SNEGSKA in the germline V gene (reference sequence). The CDR3 runs 13 residues. The CDR3 here is CSARGDDAYEQYF. The CDR3 DNA is TGCAGTGCTAGAGGGGACGACGCCTACGAGCAGTACTTC.

There are many counts of this clonotype. The chain employs TRBV5-1 and TRBJ1-2; TRBD1 is a possible D gene (6 bases). In germline, CDR1 is SGHRS, CDR2 YFSETQ. CDR3 length: 13 amino acids. V was trimmed by 3 bases and J by 7 bases, leaving 13 bases between them. CDR3: CASSWAGEPGYTF. For the CDR3, the DNA is TGCGCCAGCAGCTGGGCAGGGGAACCTGGCTACACCTTC.

This clonotype was seen just once. Compared with germline, one end of the junction differs, possibly owing to a read error. The J gene is TRBJ2-6, the V gene TRBV12-3 or TRBV12-4; 10 bases align to TRBD2. CDR3 length: 20 amino acids. The CDR3 nucleotides read TGTGCCAGCAGCCCATACACGTTCACCCTAGCGGGAGTTGGGACCAACGTCCTGACTTTC. The encoded protein is CASSPYTFTLAGVGTNVLTF.

This clonotype was detected once. A junction boundary mismatches the germline segment, possibly from a read error. The chain recombines TRBV12-3 or TRBV12-4 with TRBJ2-7; D perhaps matches TRBD2 (5 bases). The CDR3 length is 15 residues. The CDR3, as DNA: TGTGCCAGCAGTTTATGGGTACTAGAGGCCTACGGGCAGTACTTC. The encoded protein is CASSLWVLEAYGQYF.

The chain is built from TRBV7-2 and TRBJ2-3; 11 nucleotides line up with TRBD2. CDR3 length: 17 residues. V lost 6 bases, J lost 5 bases, and 13 bases stayed unmatched. Germline V lookup: CDR1 SGHTA, CDR2 FQGNSA. The CDR3 spells CASRPSASGRIGDTQYF. The CDR3 bases are TGTGCCAGCAGGCCCTCAGCTAGCGGGAGGATCGGAGATACGCAGTATTTT. The whole variable domain, filled in from reference TRBV7-2 and TRBJ2-3, reads GAGVSQSPSNKVTEKGKDVELRCDPISGHTALYWYRQSLGQGLEFLIYFQGNSAPDKSGLPSDRFSAERTGGSVSTLTIQRTQQEDSAVYLCASRPSASGRIGDTQYFGPGTRLTVL.

A single count supports this clonotype. The genes are TRBV9 and TRBJ2-1, with 8 nucleotides matching TRBD2. V lost 0 bases to trimming and J lost 12 bases; unmatched junction nucleotides: 8. The length of the CDR3 is 14 residues. Germline V CDR1 and CDR2: SGDLS, YYNGEE. CDR3: CASSVEGLGGAQFF. The CDR3 DNA reads as TGTGCCAGCAGCGTAGAGGGACTAGGAGGGGCGCAGTTCTTC.

In nucleotides, the CDR3 is TGTGCCAGCAGTTGGTATCCGTATAATTCACCCCTCCACTTT. Translated, it gives CASSWYPYNSPLHF. The chain carries TRBV12-3 or TRBV12-4 and TRBJ1-6, with D unresolved. The CDR3 is made up of 14 amino acids. V was trimmed by 4 bases and J by 4 bases, leaving 8 bases between them.